These T cell receptor beta chains were read from a single sample in a study of blood T cell repertoires in COVID-19. Generated by immunoSEQ multiplex PCR, the TCRdb table keeps only in-frame clones and is missing some. The table has about 200,000 clones, about 85% seen once. Source material: peripheral blood. The source is a woman between 50 and 59 years old with COVID-19, enrolled during active disease. Each CDR3 is given with its conserved first and last residue. D genes are given only for firm matches. Clone sizes are given selectively: once, few, many, or a class where the clone is expanded.

D gene	V gene	CDR3 length	J gene	clone size	CDR3 DNA	CDR3 protein
NA	TRBV12-3/TRBV12-4	13	TRBJ2-5	NA	TGTGCCAGCAGTTTGGGGGCACAAGAGACCCAGTACTTC	CASSLGAQETQYF
TRBD2	TRBV19	14	TRBJ2-5	NA	TGTGCCAGTAGTCCTCGGACTAGCGGAGAGACCCAGTACTTC	CASSPRTSGETQYF
NA	TRBV7-2	15	TRBJ2-3	NA	TGTGCCAGCAGCTTTAGGGGCCCCAGCACAGATACGCAGTATTTT	CASSFRGPSTDTQYF
NA	TRBV5-4	15	TRBJ2-5	NA	TGTGCCAGCAGCTTGGGTCTGCAGTACCAAGAGACCCAGTACTTC	CASSLGLQYQETQYF
TRBD2	TRBV29-1	12	TRBJ2-5	NA	TGCAGCGCCTTACTAGCGAGCAAGACCCAGTACTTC	CSALLASKTQYF
NA	TRBV24-1	12	TRBJ1-1	NA	TGTGCCACCAGCCTGGGGGGGGCGAGGGCTTTCTTT	CATSLGGARAFF
NA	TRBV5-4	15	TRBJ2-3	NA	TGTGCCAGCAGCTTACCGGGAGTTGGGACAGATACGCAGTATTTT	CASSLPGVGTDTQYF
NA	TRBV5-1	13	TRBJ2-1	NA	TGCGCCAGCAGCTTGGACTACTACAATGAGCAGTTCTTC	CASSLDYYNEQFF
NA	TRBV5-1	14	TRBJ2-3	NA	TGCGCCAGCAGCTTGGGAGGGAGCACAGATACGCAGTATTTT	CASSLGGSTDTQYF
TRBD1	TRBV5-1	13	TRBJ1-1	few	TGCGCCAGTCACAGGGGCATGAACACTGAAGCTTTCTTT	CASHRGMNTEAFF
TRBD1	TRBV3-1/TRBV3-2	14	TRBJ2-4	NA	TGTGCCAGCAGCCAAGAGCACAGGGGGGTCATTCAGTACTTC	CASSQEHRGVIQYF
NA	TRBV7-3	14	TRBJ2-3	NA	TGTGCCAGCAGCTTAAGGCTTCGCACAGATACGCAGTATTTT	CASSLRLRTDTQYF
TRBD2	TRBV11-3	15	TRBJ2-2	NA	TGTGCCAGCAGCTCCCGGGGGGATAACACCGGGGAGCTGTTTTTT	CASSSRGDNTGELFF
TRBD1	TRBV2	17	TRBJ2-6	NA	TGTGCCAGCCTCACCCGACAGGGGGCGCGAGGGGCCAACGTCCTGACTTTC	CASLTRQGARGANVLTF
TRBD1	TRBV3-1/TRBV3-2	14	TRBJ1-4	NA	TGTGCCAGCAGCGCGACAGGGACTAATGAAAAACTGTTTTTT	CASSATGTNEKLFF
TRBD2	TRBV7-2	16	TRBJ2-2	NA	TGTGCCAGCAGCTTAGGGCTAGCGGGAAGGGCCGGGGAGCTGTTTTTT	CASSLGLAGRAGELFF
TRBD2	TRBV3-1/TRBV3-2	14	TRBJ2-3	NA	TGTGCCAGCAGCCAGGGACTAGCCACAGATACGCAGTATTTT	CASSQGLATDTQYF
TRBD2	TRBV3-1/TRBV3-2	18	TRBJ2-1	few	TGTGCCAGCAGCCAGGGACTAGCGGGGCAGAGCTCCTACAATGAGCAGTTCTTC	CASSQGLAGQSSYNEQFF
TRBD2	TRBV5-1	18	TRBJ2-3	NA	TGCGCCAGCAGCTCTGCCAAGCCTTGGACTAGCGGGGGCAATACGCAGTATTTT	CASSSAKPWTSGGNTQYF
NA	TRBV10-3	14	TRBJ1-5	NA	TGTGCCATCAGTGAGGCGGGAAGGGGTCAGCCCCAGCATTTT	CAISEAGRGQPQHF